This is a list of T cell receptor beta chains from one sample in a study of T cell repertoires in cytomegalovirus infection. No cognate antigen is known for these TCRs. TCRdb passed the reads through MiXCR, listing each CDR3 protein once. The top ten clones hold around 13% of a sample with 750,000 to 900,000 distinct CDR3 sequences, almost 30% of them seen once. This material consisted of cultured CD8+ T cells from PBMCs, taken from culture after CMV antigen stimulation. These receptors came from a human donor in good health (CMV status not recorded). Some clones in this sample may be carry-over from other donors' samples. Each CDR3 is given with its conserved first and last residue. The D gene is left open where the match is weak. Only some rows state a clone size, as once, few, many or a class for expanded clones.

TRBJ2-1,TRBD2,.,TRBV5-4,CASSLVGGPGLAGGDEQFF,TGTGCCAGCAGCTTGGTGGGGGGCCCGGGACTAGCGGGGGGGGATGAGCAGTTCTTC
TRBJ2-1,.,.,TRBV12-3/TRBV12-4,CASSWGGGDNNEQFF,TGTGCCAGCAGCTGGGGGGGCGGGGATAACAATGAGCAGTTCTTC
TRBJ1-1,.,.,TRBV5-5,CASSFGQLIEAFF,TGTGCCAGCAGCTTCGGGCAGTTGATTGAAGCTTTCTTT
TRBJ2-2,.,.,TRBV7-9,CASSYDSGELFF,TGTGCCAGCAGTTATGACAGCGGGGAGCTGTTTTTT
TRBJ2-2,TRBD2,.,TRBV2,CASSWTSGGSNTGELFF,TGTGCCAGCAGTTGGACTAGCGGGGGGTCGAACACCGGGGAGCTGTTTTTT
TRBJ2-1,.,.,TRBV5-1,CASSQSFQGFMATGYNEQFF,TGCGCCAGCAGCCAATCCTTTCAGGGGTTTATGGCCACAGGATACAATGAGCAGTTCTTC
TRBJ2-7,TRBD2,few,TRBV28,CASGWTSGGGDEQYF,TGTGCCAGCGGGTGGACTAGCGGGGGGGGCGACGAGCAGTACTTC
TRBJ1-1,TRBD1,.,TRBV6-1,CASKRDRLMNTEAFF,TGTGCCAGCAAGCGGGACAGACTTATGAACACTGAAGCTTTCTTT
TRBJ1-6,.,.,TRBV6-5,CASSYSLGGTLNSPLHF,TGTGCCAGCAGTTACTCCCTGGGCGGGACACTGAATTCACCCCTCCACTTT
TRBJ2-1,.,.,TRBV6-2/TRBV6-3,CASRVNTWTYNEQFF,TGTGCCAGCAGGGTGAACACCTGGACCTACAATGAGCAGTTCTTC
TRBJ2-2,TRBD1,few,TRBV11-3,CASSSGTAGPGELFF,TGTGCCAGCAGCTCCGGGACAGCTGGACCCGGGGAGCTGTTTTTT
TRBJ2-1,TRBD1,many,TRBV9,CASSVGQSSYNEQFF,TGTGCCAGCAGCGTGGGACAGAGCTCCTACAATGAGCAGTTCTTC
TRBJ1-1,.,.,TRBV6-5,CACSYPTGEAFF,TGTGCCTGCAGTTACCCAACAGGTGAAGCTTTCTTT
TRBJ2-2,TRBD1,.,TRBV4-1,CASSQEWARDRNTGELFF,TGCGCCAGCAGCCAAGAGTGGGCCCGGGACAGGAACACCGGGGAGCTGTTTTTT
TRBJ2-1,.,few,TRBV7-9,CASSFQYNEQFF,TGTGCCAGCAGCTTCCAGTACAATGAGCAGTTCTTC
TRBJ1-2,.,few,TRBV27,CASSLEGRVGYTF,TGTGCCAGCAGTTTAGAGGGTCGGGTTGGCTACACCTTC
TRBJ2-5,TRBD2,many,TRBV12-3/TRBV12-4,CASSPRTSPETQYF,TGTGCCAGCAGTCCGCGGACTAGCCCAGAGACCCAGTACTTC
TRBJ2-2,.,few,TRBV20-1,CSASPPTPIRPNTGELFF,TGCAGTGCTAGCCCCCCCACCCCGATCCGTCCGAACACCGGGGAGCTGTTTTTT
TRBJ2-7,.,.,TRBV7-9,CASSLAPGAVSGEQYF,TGTGCCAGCAGCTTAGCGCCAGGGGCTGTTTCGGGGGAGCAGTACTTC
TRBJ2-2,.,.,TRBV6-6,CASSYSQVYTGELFF,TGTGCCAGCAGTTACTCACAGGTCTACACCGGGGAGCTGTTTTTT
TRBJ2-7,.,.,TRBV5-1,CASSTPPGTEQYF,TGCGCCAGCAGCACCCCGCCCGGGACAGAGCAGTACTTC
TRBJ2-7,TRBD1,.,TRBV9,CASSGGGTGGYEQYF,TGTGCCAGCAGCGGGGGGGGGACAGGGGGCTACGAGCAGTACTTC